Listed here are 23 T cell receptor beta chains from one sample, sequenced in a study of blood T cell repertoires in COVID-19. The table came from immunoSEQ multiplex PCR; TCRdb's copy has only in-frame clones and leaves some out. The table includes almost 200,000 clones, just under 85% detected once. The sequencing sample was made of peripheral blood. The receptors originated from a man in his sixties with COVID-19, enrolled during active disease.

The chain joins TRBV11-2 to TRBJ1-1, with TRBD1 matching 7 bases. CDR1 is SGHAT and CDR2 is FQNNGV in the germline V gene. Losses at the gene ends were 1 base for V and 4 bases for J; bases not matched to a gene: 6. This CDR3 is built from 15 residues. DNA for the CDR3: TGTGCCAGCAGCTTAGGGGCAGGGGGTGCCACTGAAGCTTTCTTT. This gives the protein CASSLGAGGATEAFF.

The chain uses TRBV28 and TRBJ1-2; possible D gene TRBD1, 6 bases. The CDR3 sequence is 14 residues long. Trimming left V 4 bases short and J 4 bases short, with 13 bases between. The germline V gene has CDR1 MDHEN and CDR2 SYDVKM. The CDR3 loop is CASSWTVGGYGYTF. In nucleotides, the CDR3 is TGTGCCAGCAGTTGGACAGTGGGCGGCTATGGCTACACCTTC.

The J gene is TRBJ1-1, the V gene TRBV7-2; a weak D match, TRBD1 (6 bases). The CDR3 spans 14 residues. Germline loops: CDR1 SGHTA, CDR2 FQGNSA. The V and J ends lost 2 bases and 5 bases respectively, with 12 bases between them. CDR3 sequence: CASSLTGMGTEAFF. DNA for the CDR3: TGTGCCAGCAGCTTAACAGGGATGGGGACTGAAGCTTTCTTT.

The chain links TRBV19 to TRBJ1-5; D is possibly TRBD1 (6 bases). The germline V and J ends were trimmed by 5 bases and 9 bases, with 14 bases remaining between them. The CDR3 spans 13 residues. From germline, CDR1 is LNHDA and CDR2 SQIVND (reference sequence). CDR3 protein: CASSLNRDLPQHF. The CDR3 coding sequence is TGTGCCAGTAGTTTGAACAGGGATTTGCCCCAGCATTTT.

CDR3 nucleotides: TGTGCCAGCAGCCGCGACACATATCAGCCCCAGCATTTT. It translates to CASSRDTYQPQHF. The chain uses TRBV12-3 or TRBV12-4 and TRBJ1-5, with no clear D. Deletions cut 6 bases from V and 5 bases from J, with 11 bases between. The CDR3 length is 13 residues.

The chain recombines TRBV6-2 or TRBV6-3 with TRBJ1-1; D gene unclear. Deletions cut 6 bases from V and 5 bases from J, with 10 bases between. Germline CDR1 is MNHEY and CDR2 is SVGEGT. The CDR3 covers 12 residues. This CDR3 reads CASSTQVTEAFF. CDR3 in DNA: TGTGCCAGCAGCACCCAGGTTACTGAAGCTTTCTTT.

This clone came up once. V gene TRBV27 combines with J gene TRBJ2-1; tentatively, D is TRBD1 (6 bases). The CDR3 spans 13 residues. Trimming removed 5 bases from V and 5 bases from J, with 10 bases in between. The V gene's germline CDR1 is MNHEY and CDR2 SMNVEV (reference sequence). This CDR3 reads CASSPQGNNEQFF. DNA of the CDR3: TGTGCCAGCAGTCCGCAGGGGAACAATGAGCAGTTCTTC.

The V gene is TRBV4-1, the J gene TRBJ2-3, with D perhaps TRBD2 (5 bases). The CDR3 extends over 17 amino acids. Germline V gene lookup returns CDR1 MGHRA and CDR2 YSYEKL. Trimming took 0 bases from V and 0 from J, leaving 13 bases between them. The CDR3 DNA reads as TGCGCCAGCAGCCAAGATCGAGGACGGACTAGCACAGATACGCAGTATTTT. Protein: CASSQDRGRTSTDTQYF.

The chain is built from TRBV18 and TRBJ2-2, with D hard to call. With 1 base removed from V and 0 bases from J, the gap between germline ends came to 9 bases. Germline V gene sequence: CDR1 KGHSH, CDR2 LQKENI. The CDR3 spans 16 residues. CDR3 residues: CASSPQETPNTGELFF. DNA of the CDR3: TGTGCCAGCTCACCACAAGAGACTCCGAACACCGGGGAGCTGTTTTTT.

V is TRBV18 and J is TRBJ2-4; 8 positions agree with TRBD1. The CDR3 sequence is 14 residues long. J was trimmed by 5 bases and V by 4 bases; bases with no gene match: 4. Germline assignment: CDR1 KGHSH and CDR2 LQKENI. DNA of the CDR3: TGTGCCAGCTCACTCCAGGGGGCACAAAACATTCAGTACTTC. Translation: CASSLQGAQNIQYF. The complete variable domain, with remaining parts taken from reference TRBV18 and TRBJ2-4, reads NAGVMQNPRHLVRRRGQEARLRCSPMKGHSHVYWYRQLPEEGLKFMVYLQKENIIDESGMPKERFSAEFPKEGPSILRIQQVVRGDSAAYFCASSLQGAQNIQYFGAGTRLSVL.

This chain uses TRBV9 with TRBJ1-2; possible D gene TRBD1, 5 bases. The CDR3 consists of 13 residues. CDR1 is SGDLS, CDR2 YYNGEE, per germline. V was pared by 2 bases and J by 4 bases, with 9 bases between. CDR3 protein: CASSVQGTYGYTF. In nucleotides, the CDR3 is TGTGCCAGCAGCGTTCAGGGCACCTATGGCTACACCTTC.

This clone was picked up one time. The rearrangement joins TRBV15 to TRBJ1-2, with D perhaps matching TRBD1 (6 bases). CDR3 length: 17 amino acids. Germline CDR1 LNHNV, CDR2 YYDKDF (reference sequence). V shed 0 bases and J shed 2 bases, with 16 bases lying between them. The CDR3 nucleotides are TGTGCCACCAGCAGAGATTTAGGCCAGGGGAAAAACTATGGCTACACCTTC. The encoded protein is CATSRDLGQGKNYGYTF.

The V gene is TRBV28, the J gene TRBJ2-6, with D possibly being TRBD2 (5 bases). Germline V gene lookup returns CDR1 MDHEN and CDR2 SYDVKM. This CDR3 spans 15 amino acids. Trimming stripped 3 bases from V and 0 bases from J, with 6 bases between. CDR3 sequence reads: CASSFGGSGANVLTF. Written as DNA, the CDR3 is TGTGCCAGCAGTTTCGGAGGCTCTGGGGCCAACGTCCTGACTTTC.

The chain carries TRBV6-5 and TRBJ1-3; 7 nucleotides align to TRBD1. There are 14 residues in the CDR3. V was clipped by 4 bases and J by 4 bases; unmatched bases: 4. Germline V lookup: CDR1 MNHEY, CDR2 SVGAGI. The CDR3 is CASSSLGGGNTIYF. In nucleotides, the CDR3 is TGTGCCAGCAGTTCTCTAGGGGGCGGAAACACCATATATTTT.

This chain links TRBV12-3 or TRBV12-4 with TRBJ1-5; D unresolved. This CDR3 region has 12 residues. Trimming shortened V by 3 bases and J by 7 bases, and 7 bases separated the two germline ends. The CDR3: CASSFTSQPQHF. In DNA, the CDR3 is TGTGCCAGCAGTTTCACTTCCCAGCCCCAGCATTTT.

The V gene is TRBV24-1, the J gene TRBJ1-5, with TRBD1 identical over 11 bases. Germline assignment: CDR1 KGHDR and CDR2 SFDVKD. The CDR3 has 19 residues. With V trimmed by 4 bases and J by 4 bases, 14 bases remained unmatched. This CDR3 is CATSDHTRTGGYGNQPQHF. CDR3 DNA sequence: TGTGCCACCAGTGACCATACACGGACAGGGGGCTACGGGAATCAGCCCCAGCATTTT.

The rearrangement links TRBV4-2 to TRBJ1-5, with unresolved D. The V end lost 0 bases, the J end lost 11 bases, and 17 bases lay between the germline ends. The CDR3 contains 15 residues. Germline CDR1 LGHNA, CDR2 YNFKEQ. This chain's CDR3 is CASSQDGSQQTAQHF. CDR3 DNA sequence: TGTGCCAGCAGCCAAGATGGGTCACAGCAGACCGCCCAGCATTTT.

This clone was counted a single time. V gene TRBV5-1 combines with J gene TRBJ2-2; D might be TRBD2 (7 bases). Deletions cut 3 bases from V and 7 bases from J, with 19 bases between. Per the germline V gene, CDR1 is SGHRS and CDR2 is YFSETQ. The CDR3 totals 16 residues. CDR3 DNA sequence: TGCGCCAGCAGCTCCCAGGATGGGGGGGCAGGCGGGGAGCTGTTTTTT. Translating gives CASSSQDGGAGGELFF.

This clone was seen a few times. The chain carries TRBV24-1 and TRBJ1-5; D possibly corresponds to TRBD1 (5 bases). The germline V gene has CDR1 KGHDR and CDR2 SFDVKD. This CDR3 is built from 14 residues. The germline V and J ends were trimmed by 5 bases and 1 base, with 8 bases remaining between them. In DNA form, the CDR3 reads TGTGCCACCAGTGCTGGGGCCAGCAATCAGCCCCAGCATTTT. Translated: CATSAGASNQPQHF.

With respect to this clone: Relative to the germline gene, one junction end is altered; a read error may explain this. The chain links TRBV29-1 to TRBJ1-2; 7 nucleotides line up with TRBD1. The CDR3 is 11 amino acids. Germline-derived CDR1 and CDR2 are SQVTM and ANQGSEA. The CDR3 region has the DNA TGCAGCCTTCATAAGGACAGGTCGATAATCTTC. It translates to CSLHKDRSIIF. Complete variable domain (other parts from reference TRBV29-1 and TRBJ1-2): SAVISQKPSRDICQRGTSLTIQCQVDSQVTMMFWYRQQPGQSLTLIATANQGSEATYESGFVIDKFPISRPNLTFSTLTVSNMSPEDSSIYLCSLHKDRSIIFGSGTRLTVV.

This chain uses TRBV9 with TRBJ1-2, with 8 bases that match TRBD1. The V and J ends lost 2 bases and 8 bases, in that order; junction bases with no gene match: 5. CDR3 length: 13 residues. Germline CDR1 SGDLS, CDR2 YYNGEE. The CDR3 is CASSVQGARGYTF. The CDR3 nucleotides read TGTGCCAGCAGCGTTCAGGGGGCGCGGGGCTACACCTTC.

This chain joins TRBV30 and TRBJ1-1; D is uncertain. Trimming took off 3 bases at V and 4 bases at J, with 18 bases between the two ends. There are 15 residues in the CDR3. Per germline, CDR1 GTSNPN and CDR2 SVGIG (reference sequence). The CDR3 loop reads CAWRRVSSWATEAFF. The CDR3 nucleotides read TGTGCCTGGAGGAGGGTGAGCTCCTGGGCCACTGAAGCTTTCTTT.

The chain uses TRBV7-3 and TRBJ2-7; 10 bases are shared with TRBD2. Trimming cost V 5 bases and J 6 bases; bases outside gene matches: 13. The CDR3 runs 16 residues. CDR1 is SGHTA, CDR2 FQGTGA, per germline. The DNA of the CDR3 is TGTGCCAGCAGCCCCCAGGCCCTAGCGGGAGCAGGCGAGCAGTACTTC. The encoded protein is CASSPQALAGAGEQYF.